This T cell receptor beta chain was documented in a study of control samples from healthy donors and cancer patients (dated by TCRdb to 2020 to 2021). As for this clone: The target of this receptor is not known. No base quality values were provided; no much bigger clone lies one nucleotide off.

Receptors were amplified or captured by the immunoSEQ multiplex PCR assay. In TCRdb, the immuneACCESS table is reduced to in-frame sequences with V and J assigned. These tables do not hold every clone; where another copy was compared, an unresolved V gene accounts for under half, and the others remain unexplained. Counted in this sample were 100,000 to 150,000 clones; around 94% of them appeared once. Of the sample, under 0.7% is held by the ten largest clones. This receptor was obtained from a man aged 80 or over with head and neck cancer. Source material: PBMCs.

The sequenced DNA is TGTGCCTGGAGTGTAGGGGCAGGGCCTGGCTACACCTTC. Its amino acids are CAWSVGAGPGYTF. Here the chain combines TRBV30 and TRBJ1-2, and possibly TRBD1, on 5 matching bases. The germline V gene (reference sequence) provides CDR1 GTSNPN and CDR2 SVGIG. Its CDR3 holds 13 amino acids, cysteine through phenylalanine. The entry retains the CDR3 DNA only, 39 bases that are in frame from base 1. V and J are truncated by 0 bases and 7 bases respectively, leaving an intervening sequence of 12 bases.